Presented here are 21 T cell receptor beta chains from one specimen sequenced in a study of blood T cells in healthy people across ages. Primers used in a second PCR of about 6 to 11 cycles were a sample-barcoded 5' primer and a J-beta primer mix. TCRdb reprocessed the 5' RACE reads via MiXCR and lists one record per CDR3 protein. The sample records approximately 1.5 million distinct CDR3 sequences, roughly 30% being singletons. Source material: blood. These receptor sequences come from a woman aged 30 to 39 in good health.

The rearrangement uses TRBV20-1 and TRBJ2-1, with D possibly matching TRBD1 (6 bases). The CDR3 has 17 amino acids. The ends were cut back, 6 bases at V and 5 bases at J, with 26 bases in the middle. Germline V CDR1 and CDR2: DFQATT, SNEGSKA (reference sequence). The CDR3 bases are TGCAGTGCACGGACAGATGTAAGGGTTTTCTTCGACAATGAGCAGTTCTTC. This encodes CSARTDVRVFFDNEQFF.

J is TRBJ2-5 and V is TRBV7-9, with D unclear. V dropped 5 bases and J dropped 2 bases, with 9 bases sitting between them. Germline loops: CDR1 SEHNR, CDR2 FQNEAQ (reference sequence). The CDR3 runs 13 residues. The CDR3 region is CASSSRKQETQYF. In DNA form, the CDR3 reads TGTGCCAGCAGCAGCCGGAAGCAAGAGACCCAGTACTTC.

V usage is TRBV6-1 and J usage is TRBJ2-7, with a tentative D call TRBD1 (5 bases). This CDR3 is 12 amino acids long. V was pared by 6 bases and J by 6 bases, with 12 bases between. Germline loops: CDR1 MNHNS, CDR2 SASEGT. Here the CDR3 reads CASSRATSEQYF. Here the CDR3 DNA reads TGTGCCAGCAGCAGGGCCACGTCCGAGCAGTACTTC.

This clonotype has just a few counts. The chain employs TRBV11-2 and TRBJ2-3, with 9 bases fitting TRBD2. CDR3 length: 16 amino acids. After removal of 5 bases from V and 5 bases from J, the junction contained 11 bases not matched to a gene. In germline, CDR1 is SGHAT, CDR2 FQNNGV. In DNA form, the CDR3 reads TGTGCCAGCAGCCGAGAGGGCGGGGGGGCTTTAGATACGCAGTATTTT. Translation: CASSREGGGALDTQYF.

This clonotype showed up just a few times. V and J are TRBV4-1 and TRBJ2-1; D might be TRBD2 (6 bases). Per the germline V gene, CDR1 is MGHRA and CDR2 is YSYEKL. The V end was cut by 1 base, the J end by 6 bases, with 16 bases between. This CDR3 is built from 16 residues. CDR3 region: CASSQVAGSPLNEQFF. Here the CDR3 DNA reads TGCGCCAGCAGCCAAGTGGCGGGGTCGCCCCTCAATGAGCAGTTCTTC.

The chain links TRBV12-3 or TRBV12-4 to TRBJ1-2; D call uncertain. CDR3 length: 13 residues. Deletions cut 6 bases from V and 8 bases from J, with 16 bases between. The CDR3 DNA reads TGTGCCAGCAGCCCGGATGGGAGTGGAGGCTACACCTTC. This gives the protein CASSPDGSGGYTF.

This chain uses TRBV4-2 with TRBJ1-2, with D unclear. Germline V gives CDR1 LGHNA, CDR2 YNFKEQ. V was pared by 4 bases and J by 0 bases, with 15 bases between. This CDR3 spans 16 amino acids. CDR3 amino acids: CASSPLYSEPNYGYTF. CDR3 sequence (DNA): TGTGCCAGCAGCCCTCTATACAGCGAACCTAACTATGGCTACACCTTC.

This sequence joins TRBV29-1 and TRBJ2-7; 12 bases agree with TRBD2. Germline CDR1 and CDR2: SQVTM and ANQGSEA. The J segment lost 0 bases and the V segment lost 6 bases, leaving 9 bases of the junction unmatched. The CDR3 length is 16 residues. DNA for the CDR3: TGCAGCGTCAGACTAGCGGGGGCCGAAACCTCCTACGAGCAGTACTTC. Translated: CSVRLAGAETSYEQYF.

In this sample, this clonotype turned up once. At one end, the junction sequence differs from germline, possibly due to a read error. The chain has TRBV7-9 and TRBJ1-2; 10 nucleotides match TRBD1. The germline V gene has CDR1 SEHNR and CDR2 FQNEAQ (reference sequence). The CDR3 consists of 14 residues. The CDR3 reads CASSADRGRDGCTF. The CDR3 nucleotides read TGTGCCAGCAGCGCCGACAGGGGGCGGGATGGCTGCACCTTC.

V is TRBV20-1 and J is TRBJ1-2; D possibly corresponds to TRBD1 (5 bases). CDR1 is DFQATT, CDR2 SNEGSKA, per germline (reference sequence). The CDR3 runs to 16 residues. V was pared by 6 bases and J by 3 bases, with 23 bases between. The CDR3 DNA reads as TGCAGTGCGCCTCTAGCCCCTGGGGGGTTGGACTATGGCTACACCTTC. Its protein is CSAPLAPGGLDYGYTF.

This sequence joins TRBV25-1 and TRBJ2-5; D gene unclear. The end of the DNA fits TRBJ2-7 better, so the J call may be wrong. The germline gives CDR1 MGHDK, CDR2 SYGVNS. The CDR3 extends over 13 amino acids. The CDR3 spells CASSESTLYEQYF. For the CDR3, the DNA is TGTGCCAGCAGTGAATCGACCTTGTACGAGCAGTACTTC.

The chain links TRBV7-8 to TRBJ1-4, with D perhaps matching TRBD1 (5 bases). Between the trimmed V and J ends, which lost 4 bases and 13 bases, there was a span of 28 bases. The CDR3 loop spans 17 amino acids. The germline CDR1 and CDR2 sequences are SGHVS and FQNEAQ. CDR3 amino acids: CASSWGDGRSFREGLFF. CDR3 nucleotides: TGTGCCAGCAGCTGGGGGGACGGCCGTTCATTTAGAGAAGGACTGTTTTTT.

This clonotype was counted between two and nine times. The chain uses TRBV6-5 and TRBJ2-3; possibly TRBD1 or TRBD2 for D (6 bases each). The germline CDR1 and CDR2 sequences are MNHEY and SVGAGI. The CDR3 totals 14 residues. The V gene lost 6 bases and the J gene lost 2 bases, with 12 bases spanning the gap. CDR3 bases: TGTGCCAGCAGCGCAAGGGGGGACACAGATACGCAGTATTTT. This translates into CASSARGDTDTQYF.

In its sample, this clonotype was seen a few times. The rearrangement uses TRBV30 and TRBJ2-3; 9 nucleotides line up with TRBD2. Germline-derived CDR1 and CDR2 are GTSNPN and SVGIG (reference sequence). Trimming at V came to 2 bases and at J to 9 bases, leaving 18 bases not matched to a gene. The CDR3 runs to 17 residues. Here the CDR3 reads CAWSLGGISSGGGTQYF. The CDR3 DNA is TGTGCCTGGAGTTTGGGGGGTATTAGTAGCGGGGGAGGCACGCAGTATTTT. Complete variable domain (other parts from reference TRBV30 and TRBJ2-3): SQTIHQWPATLVQPVGSPLSLECTVEGTSNPNLYWYRQAAGRGLQLLFYSVGIGQISSEVPQNLSASRPQDRQFILSSKKLLLSDSGFYLCAWSLGGISSGGGTQYFGPGTRLTVL.

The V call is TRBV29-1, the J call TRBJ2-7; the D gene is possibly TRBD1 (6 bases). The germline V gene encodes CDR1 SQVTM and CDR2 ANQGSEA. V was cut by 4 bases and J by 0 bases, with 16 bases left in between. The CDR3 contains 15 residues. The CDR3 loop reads CSVVPLGQISYEQYF. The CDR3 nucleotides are TGCAGCGTTGTTCCCCTTGGACAGATCTCCTACGAGCAGTACTTC.

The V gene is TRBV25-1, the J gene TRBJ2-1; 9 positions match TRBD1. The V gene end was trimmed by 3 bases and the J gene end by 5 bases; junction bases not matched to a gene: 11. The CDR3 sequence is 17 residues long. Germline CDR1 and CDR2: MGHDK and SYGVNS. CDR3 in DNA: TGTGCCAGCAGTGATCGGGGACAGGGCGTAAGGGACAATGAGCAGTTCTTC. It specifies CASSDRGQGVRDNEQFF. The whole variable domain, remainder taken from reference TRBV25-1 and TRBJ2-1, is EADIYQTPRYLVIGTGKKITLECSQTMGHDKMYWYQQDPGMELHLIHYSYGVNSTEKGDLSSESTVSRIRTEHFPLTLESARPSHTSQYLCASSDRGQGVRDNEQFFGPGTRLTVL.

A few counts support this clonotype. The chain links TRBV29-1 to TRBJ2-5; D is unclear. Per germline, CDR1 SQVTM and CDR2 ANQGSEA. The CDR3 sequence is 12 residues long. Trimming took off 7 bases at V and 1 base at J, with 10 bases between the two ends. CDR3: CSALKGQETQYF. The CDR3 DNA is TGCAGCGCCCTTAAAGGCCAAGAGACCCAGTACTTC.

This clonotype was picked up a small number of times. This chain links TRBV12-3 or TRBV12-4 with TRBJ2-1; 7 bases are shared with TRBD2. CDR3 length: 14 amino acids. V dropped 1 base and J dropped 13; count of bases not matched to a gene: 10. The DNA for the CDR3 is TGTGCCAGCAGTTTAGAGGGAGGAGCGGGACGACAGTTCTTC. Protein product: CASSLEGGAGRQFF.

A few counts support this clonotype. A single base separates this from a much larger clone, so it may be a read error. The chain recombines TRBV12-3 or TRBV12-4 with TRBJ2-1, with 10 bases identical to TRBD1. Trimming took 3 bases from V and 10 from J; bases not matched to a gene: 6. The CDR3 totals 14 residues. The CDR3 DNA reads TGTGCCAGCAGTTTGACAGGGGGCCCTTACGAGCAGTTCTTC. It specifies CASSLTGGPYEQFF.

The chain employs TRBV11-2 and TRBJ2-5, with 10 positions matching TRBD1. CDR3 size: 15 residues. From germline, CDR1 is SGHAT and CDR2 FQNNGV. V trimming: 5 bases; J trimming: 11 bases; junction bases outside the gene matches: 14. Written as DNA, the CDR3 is TGTGCCAGCAGCACCGGACAGGGGGTTACGGGGGAGCAGTACTTC. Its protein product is CASSTGQGVTGEQYF. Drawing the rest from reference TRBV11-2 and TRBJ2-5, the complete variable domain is EAGVAQSPRYKIIEKRQSVAFWCNPISGHATLYWYQQILGQGPKLLIQFQNNGVVDDSQLPKDRFSAERLKGVDSTLKIQPAKLEDSAVYLCASSTGQGVTGEQYFGPGTRLLVL.

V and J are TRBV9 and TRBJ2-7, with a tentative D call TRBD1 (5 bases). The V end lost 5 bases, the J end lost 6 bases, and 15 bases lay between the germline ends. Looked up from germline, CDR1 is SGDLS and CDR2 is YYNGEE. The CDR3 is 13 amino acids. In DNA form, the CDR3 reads TGTGCCAGCAGTTGGGCAGGGTACTCCGAGCAGTACTTC. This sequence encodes CASSWAGYSEQYF.